Listed here are 15 T cell receptor beta chains from one sample, sequenced in a study of blood T cell repertoires in COVID-19. The table came from immunoSEQ multiplex PCR; TCRdb's copy has only in-frame clones and leaves some out. This repertoire shows around 100,000 clones, more than 60% found once; its top ten account for 20% to 25%. Sequencing was done on a sample of peripheral blood. These TCRs come from a man in his 70s with active or convalescent COVID-19.

The V gene is TRBV2, the J gene TRBJ1-3; tentatively, D is TRBD1 (6 bases). CDR1 and CDR2 from the germline V gene are SNHLY and FYNNEI. The CDR3 runs to 15 residues. Deletions cut 0 bases from V and 4 bases from J, with 10 bases between. The CDR3 here is CASSEARGLGNTIYF. In DNA form, the CDR3 reads TGTGCCAGCAGTGAAGCGCGGGGGCTCGGAAACACCATATATTTT.

The genes are TRBV19 and TRBJ1-3, with D possibly matching TRBD1 (5 bases). V lost 8 bases to trimming and J lost 0 bases, with 17 bases between them. In germline, CDR1 is LNHDA, CDR2 SQIVND (reference sequence). The CDR3 is 16 amino acids. The CDR3 spells CASGRQGMTSGNTIYF. CDR3 DNA: TGTGCCAGTGGCAGGCAGGGAATGACCTCTGGAAACACCATATATTTT.

J is TRBJ2-5 and V is TRBV23-1; D is perhaps TRBD1 (5 bases). TRBV23-1 has ORF status, its function being uncertain. CDR3 length: 13 amino acids. V was shortened by 9 bases and J by 0 bases, with 11 bases between the two germline ends. The CDR3 coding sequence is TGCGCCAGAGAGACAGCGTACCAAGAGACCCAGTACTTC. Its translation: CARETAYQETQYF.

This rearrangement joins TRBV5-6 to TRBJ2-7; tentative D call: TRBD2 (5 bases). V dropped 4 bases and J dropped 7 bases, with 18 bases sitting between them. Germline V gene data show CDR1 as SGHDT and CDR2 as YYEEEE. The CDR3 has 14 residues. Here the CDR3 reads CASSGGLFTGEQYF. CDR3 nucleotide sequence: TGTGCCAGCAGCGGAGGACTTTTCACGGGGGAGCAGTACTTC. Drawing the rest from reference TRBV5-6 and TRBJ2-7, the complete variable domain is DAGVTQSPTHLIKTRGQQVTLRCSPKSGHDTVSWYQQALGQGPQFIFQYYEEEERQRGNFPDRFSGHQFPNYSSELNVNALLLGDSALYLCASSGGLFTGEQYFGPGTRLTVT.

This clone came up many times. The chain is built from TRBV30 and TRBJ2-7; D is perhaps TRBD1 (6 bases). Trimming shortened V by 0 bases and J by 4 bases, and 13 bases separated the two germline ends. The CDR3 spans 14 residues. CDR1 and CDR2 (germline): GTSNPN, SVGIG (reference sequence). CDR3 sequence: CAWSVTGIPYEQYF. The CDR3 coding sequence is TGTGCCTGGAGTGTAACAGGGATCCCTTACGAGCAGTACTTC.

The chain has TRBV10-3 and TRBJ2-7; D is possibly TRBD2 (7 bases). Germline V gene lookup returns CDR1 ENHRY and CDR2 SYGVKD. Between the trimmed V and J ends, which lost 3 bases and 3 bases, there was a span of 12 bases. The length of the CDR3 is 14 residues. The CDR3 reads CAISERGGVYEQYF. In nucleotides, the CDR3 is TGTGCCATCAGTGAAAGAGGGGGGGTCTACGAGCAGTACTTC.

The rearrangement links TRBV2 to TRBJ2-2; D is perhaps TRBD2 (5 bases). The germline V gene encodes CDR1 SNHLY and CDR2 FYNNEI. Trimming left V 7 bases short and J 5 bases short, with 11 bases between. The CDR3 has 13 residues. The CDR3, as DNA: TGTGCCAGCAAGCCGGGGAGAACCGGGGAGCTGTTTTTT. Protein sequence: CASKPGRTGELFF.

The CDR3: CASSDSRGYTF. DNA of the CDR3: TGTGCCAGCAGTGACTCGCGTGGCTACACCTTC. The rearrangement uses TRBV6-4 and TRBJ1-2; unclear D gene. V lost 0 bases and J lost 7, with 3 bases in between. Germline values: CDR1 MRHNA, CDR2 SNTAGT. This CDR3 has 11 residues.

This clone was detected only once. Mismatch with germline at one junction end may stem from a read error. The rearrangement uses TRBV5-5 and TRBJ2-6, with 8 nucleotides matching TRBD1. The CDR3 consists of 15 residues. Germline V gene data show CDR1 as SGHKS and CDR2 as YYEKEE (reference sequence). CDR3 bases: TGTGCCAGCAGCCTGGGGACAGGAGGGGGCAACGTCCTGACTTTC. It yields the protein CASSLGTGGGNVLTF.

This chain joins TRBV7-8 and TRBJ2-3, with 7 bases that match TRBD1. The CDR3 length is 15 residues. V trimming: 1 base; J trimming: 2 bases; junction bases outside the gene matches: 3. The germline gives CDR1 SGHVS, CDR2 FQNEAQ. The CDR3 sequence: CASSLVGGSTDTQYF. CDR3 coding DNA: TGTGCCAGCAGCTTAGTAGGGGGCTCCACAGATACGCAGTATTTT.

The chain combines TRBV4-2 with TRBJ2-5; 10 positions agree with TRBD2. Per the germline V gene, CDR1 is LGHNA and CDR2 is YNFKEQ. This CDR3 spans 15 amino acids. The V and J ends lost 4 bases and 2 bases, in that order; junction bases with no gene match: 4. The CDR3 sequence is CASSPSGGEQETQYF. The DNA of the CDR3 is TGTGCCAGCAGCCCTAGCGGGGGTGAGCAAGAGACCCAGTACTTC.

The chain recombines TRBV6-5 with TRBJ1-5; 11 bases line up with TRBD1. The CDR3 spans 15 residues. The junction had 9 bases not matched to a gene; V was cut back by 7 bases and J by 7 bases. The V gene's germline CDR1 is MNHEY and CDR2 SVGAGI. For the CDR3, the DNA is TGTGCCAGCACCCTCGGACAGGGGGCTGGCCAGCCCCAGCATTTT. Protein product: CASTLGQGAGQPQHF.

The chain combines TRBV1 with TRBJ1-6; TRBD1, the D gene given by the table, was not confirmed from the DNA. TRBV1 has pseudogene status. The length of the CDR3 is 14 residues. In DNA, the CDR3 is TGCACCAATAATTCCGGCAGGCCAAAATCACCCCTCCACTTT. Translation gives CTNNSGRPKSPLHF.

The CDR3 spells CASSMGGLARWKNEQFF. CDR3 sequence (DNA): TGCGCCAGCAGCATGGGGGGACTAGCGCGATGGAAGAATGAGCAGTTCTTC. This chain uses TRBV5-1 with TRBJ2-1; 10 positions agree with TRBD2. Germline V CDR1 and CDR2: SGHRS, YFSETQ. Unmatched junction bases numbered 14, after V lost 4 bases and J lost 7 bases. The CDR3 has 17 amino acids.

In this sample, this clone is medium-sized. The V and J genes are TRBV5-1 and TRBJ2-3, with TRBD1 matching 12 bases. The CDR3 sequence is 16 residues long. The junction had 5 bases not matched to a gene; V was cut back by 1 base and J by 5 bases. From germline, CDR1 is SGHRS and CDR2 YFSETQ. The CDR3 sequence: CASSLWGTGGEDTQYF. The CDR3 coding sequence is TGCGCCAGCAGCTTGTGGGGGACAGGGGGCGAAGATACGCAGTATTTT.